This T cell receptor (beta chain) is from a study of T cell clones after liver transplantation. About the research overall: Immunosuppression withdrawal was tried within 2 years after liver transplantation in this trial. A pre-transplant mixed lymphocyte reaction with TCRbeta sequencing defined graft-donor-reactive clones followed in post-transplant blood. HCV positivity affected three of eight recipients; the rest lacked autoimmune or viral indications.

Data came from immunoSEQ multiplex PCR; TCRdb stores just in-frame clones and leaves some out. The sample has tens of thousands of clones; 60% to 75% are singletons. Trimming shortened V by 4 bases and J by 0 bases, and 18 bases separated the two germline ends. This CDR3 is 17 amino acids long. From germline, CDR1 is SGHAT and CDR2 FQDESV (reference sequence). In regard to this clone: Its antigen is still unknown.

Study-wide results and limits: Post-transplant time points were not standardized, so conclusions are preliminary.

The source material was CD4+ T cells from blood, sampled at the 22-month timepoint. The V gene is TRBV11-1, the J gene TRBJ1-1; D is possibly TRBD1 (6 bases). The source of this sequence is a human patient who received a liver transplant. Some T cells may be graft donor cells. This CDR3 reads CASSSKTGGRMNTEAFF. CDR3 bases: TGTGCCAGCAGCTCTAAGACAGGCGGCCGAATGAACACTGAAGCTTTCTTT. Full variable domain (missing parts from reference TRBV11-1 and TRBJ1-1): EAEVAQSPRYKITEKSQAVAFWCDPISGHATLYWYRQILGQGPELLVQFQDESVVDDSQLPKDRFSAERLKGVDSTLKIQPAELGDSAMYLCASSSKTGGRMNTEAFFGQGTRLTVV.